This is a list of T cell receptor beta chains from one sample in a study of blood T cell repertoires in COVID-19. Using immunoSEQ multiplex PCR, the repertoire was profiled, and TCRdb retains in-frame clones only, with some absent. The sample contains approximately 320,000 clones, roughly 87% of which appear only once. The sequencing input was PBMCs or T cells enriched from blood (not recorded which). The receptors stem from a woman aged 18-29 years who had recovered from COVID-19. CDR3s include the opening cysteine and the closing phenylalanine or tryptophan. D genes are given only for firm matches. Only part of the rows carry a size: once, few, many, or a class if the clone is expanded.

v_gene: TRBV7-3
j_gene: TRBJ2-1
abundance: .
d_gene: TRBD2
CDR3aa: CASSFRLAGNNEQFF
CDR3nt: TGTGCCAGCAGCTTCCGACTAGCGGGGAATAATGAGCAGTTCTTC

v_gene: TRBV24-1
j_gene: TRBJ2-6
abundance: .
d_gene: TRBD2
CDR3aa: CATSGGVPGANVLTF
CDR3nt: TGTGCCACCTCGGGGGGTGTCCCTGGGGCCAACGTCCTGACTTTC

v_gene: TRBV24-1
j_gene: TRBJ1-2
abundance: .
d_gene: TRBD1
CDR3aa: CATSDAGTGGNYGYTF
CDR3nt: TGTGCCACCAGTGATGCCGGGACAGGAGGTAACTATGGCTACACCTTC

v_gene: TRBV28
j_gene: TRBJ2-7
abundance: .
d_gene: .
CDR3aa: CASSLSVSEAYEQYF
CDR3nt: TGTGCCAGCAGTTTAAGCGTTAGCGAGGCCTACGAGCAGTACTTC

v_gene: TRBV27
j_gene: TRBJ2-2
abundance: .
d_gene: .
CDR3aa: CASSLMPPDTGELFF
CDR3nt: TGTGCCAGCAGTTTAATGCCGCCGGACACCGGGGAGCTGTTTTTT

v_gene: TRBV27
j_gene: TRBJ1-4
abundance: .
d_gene: .
CDR3aa: CASSVDSPNEKLFF
CDR3nt: TGTGCCAGCAGTGTCGACAGCCCTAATGAAAAACTGTTTTTT

v_gene: TRBV28
j_gene: TRBJ1-2
abundance: .
d_gene: TRBD1
CDR3aa: CASSLGQVIYGYTF
CDR3nt: TGTGCCAGCAGTCTTGGACAGGTTATATATGGCTACACCTTC

v_gene: TRBV10-2
j_gene: TRBJ1-2
abundance: .
d_gene: TRBD1
CDR3aa: CASSESGQWNNYGYTF
CDR3nt: TGCGCCAGCAGTGAGTCGGGACAGTGGAATAACTATGGCTACACCTTC

v_gene: TRBV7-9
j_gene: TRBJ2-3
abundance: .
d_gene: TRBD2
CDR3aa: CASSFSQREASDTQYF
CDR3nt: TGTGCCAGCAGCTTCAGTCAGCGGGAGGCTTCAGATACGCAGTATTTT

v_gene: TRBV5-4
j_gene: TRBJ1-4
abundance: few
d_gene: .
CDR3aa: CASSLPGLNEKLFF
CDR3nt: TGTGCCAGCAGCTTGCCAGGGCTTAATGAAAAACTGTTTTTT

v_gene: TRBV18
j_gene: TRBJ2-5
abundance: once
d_gene: .
CDR3aa: CASSPEGETQYF
CDR3nt: TGTGCCAGCTCACCGGAGGGGGAGACCCAGTACTTC

v_gene: TRBV2
j_gene: TRBJ2-1
abundance: .
d_gene: TRBD2
CDR3aa: CASSVGLAGFHEQFF
CDR3nt: TGTGCCAGCAGTGTCGGACTAGCGGGTTTCCATGAGCAGTTCTTC

v_gene: TRBV7-2
j_gene: TRBJ2-1
abundance: .
d_gene: .
CDR3aa: CASSFSHGQTEQFF
CDR3nt: TGTGCCAGCAGCTTCTCTCATGGGCAGACCGAGCAGTTCTTC

v_gene: TRBV3-1/TRBV3-2
j_gene: TRBJ2-7
abundance: few
d_gene: TRBD2
CDR3aa: CASSQLLAGVDEQYF
CDR3nt: TGTGCCAGCAGCCAACTACTAGCGGGAGTAGACGAGCAGTACTTC

v_gene: TRBV4-1
j_gene: TRBJ2-7
abundance: .
d_gene: TRBD2
CDR3aa: CASSRTSGATLGEQYF
CDR3nt: TGCGCCAGCAGCCGGACTAGCGGGGCTACCCTAGGGGAGCAGTACTTC

v_gene: TRBV7-2
j_gene: TRBJ2-2
abundance: .
d_gene: TRBD2
CDR3aa: CASSPRTSGGAGTGELFF
CDR3nt: TGTGCCAGCAGCCCCAGGACTAGCGGGGGGGCGGGCACCGGGGAGCTGTTTTTT

v_gene: TRBV5-1
j_gene: TRBJ1-5
abundance: .
d_gene: .
CDR3aa: CASSGADLNSNQPQHF
CDR3nt: TGCGCCAGCAGCGGGGCGGACCTGAATAGCAATCAGCCCCAGCATTTT

v_gene: TRBV18
j_gene: TRBJ1-2
abundance: .
d_gene: TRBD1
CDR3aa: CASSPFPGQAPNYGYTF
CDR3nt: TGTGCCAGCTCACCCTTCCCGGGACAGGCCCCTAACTATGGCTACACCTTC

v_gene: TRBV27
j_gene: TRBJ1-4
abundance: .
d_gene: TRBD1
CDR3aa: CASSRGLSTGSEKLFF
CDR3nt: TGTGCCAGCAGCCGAGGGCTCTCGACAGGGAGTGAAAAACTGTTTTTT

v_gene: TRBV2
j_gene: TRBJ1-5
abundance: .
d_gene: .
CDR3aa: CASSELRGSNQPQHF
CDR3nt: TGTGCCAGCAGTGAACTCAGGGGTAGCAATCAGCCCCAGCATTTT

v_gene: TRBV5-1
j_gene: TRBJ2-7
abundance: once
d_gene: TRBD1
CDR3aa: CASRGQDKYEQYF
CDR3nt: TGCGCCAGCAGGGGACAGGACAAGTACGAGCAGTACTTC

v_gene: TRBV20-1
j_gene: TRBJ2-7
abundance: .
d_gene: .
CDR3aa: CSASQARDSYEQYF
CDR3nt: TGCAGTGCTAGTCAGGCCAGGGACTCCTACGAGCAGTACTTC

v_gene: TRBV5-6
j_gene: TRBJ1-5
abundance: once
d_gene: .
CDR3aa: CASSLGGRGQPQHF
CDR3nt: TGTGCCAGCAGCTTGGGGGGGCGCGGGCAGCCCCAGCATTTT

v_gene: TRBV7-9
j_gene: TRBJ1-1
abundance: .
d_gene: .
CDR3aa: CASSFQGSGTEAFF
CDR3nt: TGTGCCAGCAGCTTCCAGGGGAGCGGCACTGAAGCTTTCTTT

v_gene: TRBV4-3
j_gene: TRBJ2-1
abundance: few
d_gene: TRBD2
CDR3aa: CASRGGTSSGEQFF
CDR3nt: TGCGCCAGCAGGGGAGGGACTAGTTCCGGTGAGCAGTTCTTC

v_gene: TRBV12-3/TRBV12-4
j_gene: TRBJ1-2
abundance: .
d_gene: .
CDR3aa: CASTPGLTFYTF
CDR3nt: TGTGCCAGCACACCCGGACTGACCTTCTACACCTTC

v_gene: TRBV4-1
j_gene: TRBJ1-3
abundance: .
d_gene: TRBD1
CDR3aa: CASSQVRGQPGNTIYF
CDR3nt: TGCGCCAGCAGCCAAGTGAGGGGACAGCCTGGAAACACCATATATTTT

v_gene: TRBV20-1
j_gene: TRBJ1-5
abundance: .
d_gene: TRBD1
CDR3aa: CSASSQGTGGALRHF
CDR3nt: TGCAGTGCTAGTAGTCAGGGGACAGGGGGCGCTTTAAGGCATTTT

v_gene: TRBV9
j_gene: TRBJ1-4
abundance: once
d_gene: .
CDR3aa: CASSAPGRGEKLFF
CDR3nt: TGTGCCAGCAGCGCCCCGGGCCGAGGGGAAAAACTGTTTTTT

v_gene: TRBV4-1
j_gene: TRBJ2-1
abundance: .
d_gene: .
CDR3aa: CASSQGASYNEQFF
CDR3nt: TGCGCCAGCAGCCAGGGCGCCTCATACAATGAGCAGTTCTTC

v_gene: TRBV19
j_gene: TRBJ2-1
abundance: .
d_gene: TRBD2
CDR3aa: CASSITSGVSSNEQFF
CDR3nt: TGTGCCAGTAGTATCACTAGCGGGGTAAGTTCGAATGAGCAGTTCTTC

v_gene: TRBV5-6
j_gene: TRBJ1-4
abundance: .
d_gene: TRBD1
CDR3aa: CASSSPRRGEEKLFF
CDR3nt: TGTGCCAGCAGCTCCCCCCGCAGGGGGGAGGAAAAACTGTTTTTT

v_gene: TRBV18
j_gene: TRBJ2-7
abundance: .
d_gene: .
CDR3aa: CASSPFWGAASYEQYF
CDR3nt: TGTGCCAGCTCACCCTTCTGGGGAGCGGCCTCCTACGAGCAGTACTTC

v_gene: TRBV24-1
j_gene: TRBJ2-5
abundance: .
d_gene: .
CDR3aa: CATSDLSGIQETQYF
CDR3nt: TGTGCCACCAGTGATTTGTCCGGGATACAAGAGACCCAGTACTTC

v_gene: TRBV7-2
j_gene: TRBJ2-2
abundance: once
d_gene: TRBD2
CDR3aa: CASSLDVSGANTGELFF
CDR3nt: TGTGCCAGCAGCTTAGACGTGAGCGGGGCGAACACCGGGGAGCTGTTTTTT

v_gene: TRBV12-3/TRBV12-4
j_gene: TRBJ2-5
abundance: once
d_gene: .
CDR3aa: CASSLNSQETQYF
CDR3nt: TGTGCCAGCAGTTTAAACAGCCAAGAGACCCAGTACTTC

v_gene: TRBV9
j_gene: TRBJ1-1
abundance: .
d_gene: .
CDR3aa: CASSVATGRTEAFF
CDR3nt: TGTGCCAGCAGCGTAGCTACAGGGCGGACTGAAGCTTTCTTT

v_gene: TRBV12-5
j_gene: TRBJ1-1
abundance: .
d_gene: .
CDR3aa: CASGSSGGDEAFF
CDR3nt: TGTGCTAGTGGTTCCTCAGGAGGTGATGAAGCTTTCTTT

v_gene: TRBV4-3
j_gene: TRBJ2-7
abundance: .
d_gene: TRBD2
CDR3aa: CASSQTSGGADEQYF
CDR3nt: TGCGCCAGCAGCCAGACTAGCGGGGGGGCTGACGAGCAGTACTTC

v_gene: TRBV27
j_gene: TRBJ2-4
abundance: .
d_gene: .
CDR3aa: CASSFRGKNIQYF
CDR3nt: TGTGCCAGCAGTTTCCGGGGAAAAAACATTCAGTACTTC

v_gene: TRBV29-1
j_gene: TRBJ1-3
abundance: .
d_gene: .
CDR3aa: CSVEAVGNTIYF
CDR3nt: TGCAGCGTTGAAGCAGTGGGAAACACCATATATTTT

v_gene: TRBV5-6
j_gene: TRBJ2-7
abundance: .
d_gene: TRBD2
CDR3aa: CASSGTGTSGSVSYEQYF
CDR3nt: TGTGCCAGCAGCGGGACAGGGACTAGCGGGAGTGTATCCTACGAGCAGTACTTC